This entry features one T cell receptor beta chain sequence. Its cognate antigen is unknown. This CDR3 spans 14 amino acids. Germline-derived CDR1 and CDR2 are LGHNA and YSLEER. With V trimmed by 1 base and J by 5 bases, 4 bases remained unmatched. PCR amplification relied on 60 Vbeta primers (plus 13 Jbeta primers). Clones were read by immunoSEQ multiplex PCR, and TCRdb kept only the in-frame ones, dropping some. The table has fewer than 200,000 clones, roughly 70% seen once. This sample was included in a study of cytomegalovirus exposure and HLA in healthy donors. Study context: Earlier results showed 117 million unique TCR beta sequences derived from approximately 180 million T cells. An early release of data contained about 85 million unique TCRs, which came from HLA-typed donors.

Study conclusions and caveats: Apparent HLA restriction characterized most CMV-associated TCR beta chains in a later analysis. Across donors, sequencing depth was assumed by presence/absence analyses to be roughly uniform.

The clonotype originates from a woman aged 18-29 years in good health and CMV-seropositive. Material for sequencing was PBMCs. The chain couples TRBV4-3 to TRBJ2-5, with 7 nucleotides matching TRBD2. The CDR3, as DNA: TGCGCCAGCAGCCAAGCAGCGGGGTTGGAGACCCAGTACTTC. Its translation: CASSQAAGLETQYF.